This T cell receptor (beta chain) was sequenced in a study of blood T cell repertoires in COVID-19. Across the whole study: From the United States, Italy and Spain came samples of acute and convalescent COVID-19. Nucleic acid was either cDNA or gDNA, and it came from T cells, B-cell-depleted T cells, or PBMCs.

Germline V gives CDR1 MNHEY, CDR2 SMNVEV (reference sequence). V dropped 5 bases and J dropped 7; count of bases not matched to a gene: 14. This CDR3 is built from 16 residues. Original data processing: Researchers report that nucleated cell counts were estimated from reference gene primer amplification. TCRdb's table, derived via immunoSEQ multiplex PCR, lists solely in-frame clones and lacks some. Clone size and V and J calls were adopted from that table, with D and trimming inferred from the DNA. Here the sample spans about 80,000 clones, approximately 80% being singletons. The J gene is TRBJ1-2, the V gene TRBV27; TRBD1 matches 9 bases. Material for sequencing was peripheral blood. This receptor was identified in an elderly man with acute or convalescent COVID-19. This CDR3 is CASSQYRGQGTGGYTF. Written as DNA, the CDR3 is TGTGCCAGCAGTCAGTACCGGGGACAGGGTACGGGTGGCTACACCTTC.